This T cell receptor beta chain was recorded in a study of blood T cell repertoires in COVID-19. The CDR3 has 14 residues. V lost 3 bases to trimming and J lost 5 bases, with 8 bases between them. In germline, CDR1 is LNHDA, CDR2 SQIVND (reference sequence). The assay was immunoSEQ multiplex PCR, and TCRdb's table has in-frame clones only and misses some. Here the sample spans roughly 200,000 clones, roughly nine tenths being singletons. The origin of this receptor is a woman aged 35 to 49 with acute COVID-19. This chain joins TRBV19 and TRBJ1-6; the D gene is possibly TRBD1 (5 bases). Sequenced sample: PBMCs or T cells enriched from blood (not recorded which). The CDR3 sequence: CASSMTANNSPLHF. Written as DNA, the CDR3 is TGTGCCAGTAGTATGACAGCTAATAATTCACCCCTCCACTTT.